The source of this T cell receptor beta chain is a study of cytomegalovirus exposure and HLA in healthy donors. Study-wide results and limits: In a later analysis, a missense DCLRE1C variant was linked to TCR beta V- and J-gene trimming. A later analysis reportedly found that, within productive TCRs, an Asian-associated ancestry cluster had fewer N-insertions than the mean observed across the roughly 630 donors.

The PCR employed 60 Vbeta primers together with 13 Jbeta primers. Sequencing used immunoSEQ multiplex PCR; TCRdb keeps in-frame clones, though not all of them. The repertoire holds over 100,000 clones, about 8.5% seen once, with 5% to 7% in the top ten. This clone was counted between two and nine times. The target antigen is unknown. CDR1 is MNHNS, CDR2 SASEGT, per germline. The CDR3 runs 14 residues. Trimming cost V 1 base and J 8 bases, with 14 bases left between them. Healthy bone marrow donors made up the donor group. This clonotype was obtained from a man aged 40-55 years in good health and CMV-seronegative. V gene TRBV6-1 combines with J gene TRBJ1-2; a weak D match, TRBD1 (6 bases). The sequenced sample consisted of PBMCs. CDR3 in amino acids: CASSEGRGGLGYTF. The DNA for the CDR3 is TGTGCCAGCAGTGAAGGAAGGGGGGGCTTAGGCTACACCTTC.